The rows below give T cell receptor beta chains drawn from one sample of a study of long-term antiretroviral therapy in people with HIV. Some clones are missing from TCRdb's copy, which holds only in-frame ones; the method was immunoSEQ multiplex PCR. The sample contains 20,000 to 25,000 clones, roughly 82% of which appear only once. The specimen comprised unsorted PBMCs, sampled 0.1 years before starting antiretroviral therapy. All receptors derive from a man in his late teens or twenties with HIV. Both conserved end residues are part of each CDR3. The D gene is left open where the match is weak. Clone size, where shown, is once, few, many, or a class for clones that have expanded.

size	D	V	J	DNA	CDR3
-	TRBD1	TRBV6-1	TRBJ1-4	TGTGCCAGCAGTGAAGGTCGAGGACAGGGGTTCGAAAAACTGTTTTTT	CASSEGRGQGFEKLFF
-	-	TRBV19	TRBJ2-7	TGTGCCAGTAGTGCTACAGGATTCTCCTACGAGCAGTACTTC	CASSATGFSYEQYF
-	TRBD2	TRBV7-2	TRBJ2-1	TGTGCCAGCAGGGGACTAGCGCTTTACAATGAGCAGTTCTTC	CASRGLALYNEQFF
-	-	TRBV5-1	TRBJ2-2	TGCGCCAGGCCTCTGCCGGAATCTCACCGGGGAGCTGTTTTT	CARPLPESHRGAVF
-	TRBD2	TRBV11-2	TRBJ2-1	TGTGCCAGCAGCTTACTAGCGGGGGGTAACAATGAGCAGTTCTTC	CASSLLAGGNNEQFF
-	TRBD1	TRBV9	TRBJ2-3	TGTGCCAGCAGCGTAGGGAACAGGGGGATGTTGACAGATACGCAGTATTTT	CASSVGNRGMLTDTQYF
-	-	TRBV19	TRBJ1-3	TGTGCCAGTAGTATCGGGCCGGGGAACACCATATATTTT	CASSIGPGNTIYF
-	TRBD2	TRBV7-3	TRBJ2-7	TGTGCCAGCAGCTTAAACCAGCGGGAGGGCTTCTACGAGCAGTACTTC	CASSLNQREGFYEQYF
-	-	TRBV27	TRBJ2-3	TGTGCCAGCAGTACTTTGAGCTCTAGCACAGATACGCAGTATTTT	CASSTLSSSTDTQYF
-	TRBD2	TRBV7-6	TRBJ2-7	TGTGCCAGCAGCTTAGTTCTAGCGGGCTACGAGCAGTACTTC	CASSLVLAGYEQYF
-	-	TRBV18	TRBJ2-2	TGTGCCAGCTCACCGGGGAGGACCGGGGAGCTGTTTTTT	CASSPGRTGELFF
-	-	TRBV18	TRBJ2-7	TGTGCCAGCTCACCCCCGAGGGAGCTACCTTACGAGCAGTACTTC	CASSPPRELPYEQYF
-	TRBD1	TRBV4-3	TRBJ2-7	TGCGCCAGCAGCCAAGACTACAGGGGGTTAGACGAGCAGTACTTC	CASSQDYRGLDEQYF
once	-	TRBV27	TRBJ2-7	TGTGCCAGCAGTTTATCCGCAGGGTGGTACGAGCAGTACTTC	CASSLSAGWYEQYF
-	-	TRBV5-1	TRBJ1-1	TGCGCCAGCAGCTTGCGGGGGGGAGGCACGAACACTGAAGCTTTCTTT	CASSLRGGGTNTEAFF
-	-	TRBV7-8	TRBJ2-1	TGTGCCAGCAGCTTAGAGGGGGGCAGCTTTTACAATGAGCAGTTCTTC	CASSLEGGSFYNEQFF
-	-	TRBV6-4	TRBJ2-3	TGTGCCAGCAGTGTAGAGGGGAGCACAGATACGCAGTATTTT	CASSVEGSTDTQYF
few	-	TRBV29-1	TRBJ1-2	TGCAGCGTTCCCCAGGGGACGGGGAACTATGGCTACACCTTC	CSVPQGTGNYGYTF
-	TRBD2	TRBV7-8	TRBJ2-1	TGTGCCAGCAGCCCTTTGGCGGGAGGGATTCTGAATGAGCAGTTCTTC	CASSPLAGGILNEQFF
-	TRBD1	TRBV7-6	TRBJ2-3	TGTGCCAGCAGCTCCGGACAGGGGGCCGGAGATACGCAGTATTTT	CASSSGQGAGDTQYF
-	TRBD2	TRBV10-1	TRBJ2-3	TGCGCCAGACTTACTAGCGGGGCTAGCACAGATACGCAGTATTTT	CARLTSGASTDTQYF
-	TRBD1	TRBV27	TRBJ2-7	TGTGCCAGCAGTTTCGGCAGGGGGTACGAGCAGTACTTC	CASSFGRGYEQYF
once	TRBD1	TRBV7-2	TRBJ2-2	TGTGCCAGCAGCTTACCCACAGGGGGCCCTGGGGAGCTGTTTTTT	CASSLPTGGPGELFF
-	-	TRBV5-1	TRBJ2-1	TGCGCCAGCAGCTTACAAGCATCCTACAATGAGCAGTTCTTC	CASSLQASYNEQFF
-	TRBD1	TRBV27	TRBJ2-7	TGTGCCAGCGCTACAGGGGGAGGCCCTTACGAGCAGTACTTC	CASATGGGPYEQYF
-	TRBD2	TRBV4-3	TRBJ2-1	TGCGCCAGCAGCCAAGATGGAGGGCTAGCGGGCCTAGGAGGTCGGGAGCAGTTCTTC	CASSQDGGLAGLGGREQFF
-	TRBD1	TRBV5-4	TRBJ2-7	TGTGCCAGCAGCTTGGAACAGGGGGCCTACGAGCAGTACTTC	CASSLEQGAYEQYF
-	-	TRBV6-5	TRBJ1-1	TGTGCCAGCAGTTACACAACCTTCACTGAAGCTTTCTTT	CASSYTTFTEAFF
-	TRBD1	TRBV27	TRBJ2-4	TGTGCCAGCAGTCCGTCGACAGGGATCAAAAACATTCAGTACTTC	CASSPSTGIKNIQYF
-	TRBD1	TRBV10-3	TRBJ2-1	TGTGCCATCAGTGAGGGGGGACAGCTTCTCTACAATGAGCAGTTCTTC	CAISEGGQLLYNEQFF
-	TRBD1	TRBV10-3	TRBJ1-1	TGTGCCATCAGTCGACAGGGGACGAACACTGAAGCTTTCTTT	CAISRQGTNTEAFF
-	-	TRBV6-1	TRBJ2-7	TGTGCCAGCAGGACCAGGGCACAGGGCGAGCAGTACTTC	CASRTRAQGEQYF
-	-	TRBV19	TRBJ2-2	TGTGCCAGTAGGGGTGACACCGGGGAGCTGTTTTTT	CASRGDTGELFF
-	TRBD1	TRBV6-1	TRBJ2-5	TGTGCCAGCAGTTTTGGACAGGGATTCTTCGAGACCCAGTACTTC	CASSFGQGFFETQYF
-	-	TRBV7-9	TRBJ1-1	TGTGCCAGCAGCCCCGGGAGGACGGCTTTCTTT	CASSPGRTAFF
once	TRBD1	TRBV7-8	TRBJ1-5	TGTGCCAGCAGCTTACGTCGACAGGGGAATCAGCCCCAGCATTTT	CASSLRRQGNQPQHF
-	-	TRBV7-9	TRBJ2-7	TGTGCCAGCAGCTCCCGCGCCGGAGGGGACGGGTACGAGCAGTACTTC	CASSSRAGGDGYEQYF
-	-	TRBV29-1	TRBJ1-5	TGCAGCGTTGGAAATGACAGGTTTGGGCAGCCCCAGCATTTT	CSVGNDRFGQPQHF
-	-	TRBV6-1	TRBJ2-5	TGTGCCAGCAGTGAGTACGGGACTGGCAGAGAGACCCAGTACTTC	CASSEYGTGRETQYF
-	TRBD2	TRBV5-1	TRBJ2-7	TGCGCCAGCAGCTTAATGACTAGCGGGGGGTTCGACTCCTACGAGCAGTACTTC	CASSLMTSGGFDSYEQYF
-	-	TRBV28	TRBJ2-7	TGTGCCAGCAGTTTAGGGACATTTAGCGCCTACGAGCAGTACTTC	CASSLGTFSAYEQYF
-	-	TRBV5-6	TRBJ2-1	TGTGCCAGCAGCCTCGCCAGGATCACGTCCTACAATGAGCAGTTCTTC	CASSLARITSYNEQFF
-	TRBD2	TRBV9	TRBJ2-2	TGTGCCAGCAGCCCCCGGACTAGCGGGAACACCGGGGAGCTGTTTTTT	CASSPRTSGNTGELFF
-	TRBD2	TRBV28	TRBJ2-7	TGTGCCAGCAGTATTAGCGGGGCCGCGTCCTACGAGCAGTACTTC	CASSISGAASYEQYF
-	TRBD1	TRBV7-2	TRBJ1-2	TGTGCCAGCAGCCTCACCGGGACAGGGGTCTATGGCTACACCTTC	CASSLTGTGVYGYTF
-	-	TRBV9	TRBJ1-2	TGTGCCAGCAGCGTACCCCTAGGCAGTTCAAGTACTAACTATGGCTACACCTTC	CASSVPLGSSSTNYGYTF
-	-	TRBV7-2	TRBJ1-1	TGTGCCAGCAGCTTATCAAGGAAAGCAACTGAAGCTTTCTTT	CASSLSRKATEAFF
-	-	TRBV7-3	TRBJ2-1	TGTGCCAGCAGTCATATGACGGGACTTCAGTTCTTC	CASSHMTGLQFF
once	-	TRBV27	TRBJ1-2	TGTGCCAGCAGTTTAGGCGGGGACTTCTATGGCTACACCTTC	CASSLGGDFYGYTF
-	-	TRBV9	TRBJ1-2	TGTGCCAGCAGCGTTCTCAGGGACCGCAACTATGGCTACACCTTC	CASSVLRDRNYGYTF
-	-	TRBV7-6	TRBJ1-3	TGTGCCAGCAGCTTGGGTGACGGGGGCACCATATATTTT	CASSLGDGGTIYF
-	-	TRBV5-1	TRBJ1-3	TGCGCCAGCAGCTTGCGAGGGAGCTCTGGAAACACCATATATTTT	CASSLRGSSGNTIYF
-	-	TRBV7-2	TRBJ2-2	TGTGCCAGCAGCGTAAAGAGGGCAGGGACGAACACCGGGGAGCTGTTTTTT	CASSVKRAGTNTGELFF
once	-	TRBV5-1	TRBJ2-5	TGCGCCAGCAGCTTGGAGGCCCGAGGGGAGACCCAGTACTTC	CASSLEARGETQYF